A selection of T cell receptor beta chains follows, all from one sample in a study of immune heterogeneity within non-small cell lung tumors. TCRdb independently ran MiXCR on the multiplex PCR reads; one entry per CDR3 protein. Seen here are fewer than 25,000 distinct CDR3 sequences, around 26% observed once, and the top ten hold 3% to 4%. Material for sequencing was lung tumor tissue. The source of these receptors is a man aged 35 to 55 with non-small cell lung cancer. The CDR3 runs from the conserved cysteine through the conserved F or W. A D gene is named only where the DNA matches it firmly. Clone size, where shown, is once, few, many, or a class for clones that have expanded.

CDR3: CASSTTGGYVSEAFF; DNA: TGTGCCAGCAGCACCACCGGGGGGTATGTCTCTGAAGCTTTCTTT; V: TRBV13; J: TRBJ1-1; size: -; D: -
CDR3: CASTPRRNTEAFF; DNA: TGTGCCAGCACCCCACGGAGGAACACTGAAGCTTTCTTT; V: TRBV6-2/TRBV6-3; J: TRBJ1-1; size: many; D: -
CDR3: CASSWGDRGHEQYF; DNA: TGCGCCAGCAGCTGGGGGGACAGGGGCCACGAGCAGTACTTC; V: TRBV5-1; J: TRBJ2-7; size: many; D: TRBD1
CDR3: CASSGTNNRPAYEQYF; DNA: TGTGCCAGCAGTGGAACTAACAACAGGCCAGCCTACGAGCAGTACTTC; V: TRBV25-1; J: TRBJ2-7; size: many; D: -
CDR3: CASSQELERERGTQYF; DNA: TGTGCCAGCAGCCAAGAGCTTGAGCGGGAGCGGGGGACCCAGTACTTC; V: TRBV14; J: TRBJ2-5; size: few; D: TRBD2
CDR3: CASSLGRGAGAPLHF; DNA: TGTGCCAGCAGCTTAGGCCGGGGGGCGGGAGCACCCCTCCACTTT; V: TRBV13; J: TRBJ1-6; size: many; D: -
CDR3: CASSFARPTSRDKASGSFYNEQFF; DNA: TGTGCCAGCAGTTTCGCCCGACCAACATCGAGGGACAAAGCTAGCGGGTCGTTCTACAATGAGCAGTTCTTC; V: TRBV27; J: TRBJ2-1; size: -; D: TRBD2
CDR3: CASSTRQGEAGNTIYF; DNA: TGTGCCAGCAGCACCCGACAGGGAGAGGCTGGAAACACCATATATTTT; V: TRBV11-3; J: TRBJ1-3; size: -; D: TRBD1
CDR3: CASSRPPRGYEQYF; DNA: TGTGCCAGCTCCCGTCCGCCCCGGGGCTACGAGCAGTACTTC; V: TRBV18; J: TRBJ2-7; size: many; D: -
CDR3: CSVERAGEQFF; DNA: TGCAGCGTTGAAAGGGCGGGGGAGCAGTTCTTC; V: TRBV29-1; J: TRBJ2-1; size: many; D: -
CDR3: CSVAPQLKNTEAFF; DNA: TGCAGCGTTGCCCCACAGTTGAAGAACACTGAAGCTTTCTTT; V: TRBV29-1; J: TRBJ1-1; size: few; D: -
CDR3: CASSQVGLAQFF; DNA: TGTGCCAGCAGCCAAGTCGGACTAGCGCAGTTCTTC; V: TRBV14; J: TRBJ2-1; size: few; D: TRBD2
CDR3: CASSLRLITDTQYF; DNA: TGTGCCAGCAGCCTCAGACTGATCACAGATACGCAGTATTTT; V: TRBV7-9; J: TRBJ2-3; size: medium-sized; D: -
CDR3: CASSTGVGAHEQYF; DNA: TGTGCCAGCAGCACGGGAGTGGGGGCCCACGAGCAGTACTTC; V: TRBV11-2; J: TRBJ2-7; size: many; D: -
CDR3: CASSLASGSVNEQFF; DNA: TGTGCCAGCAGCTTGGCTAGCGGGAGCGTGAATGAGCAGTTCTTC; V: TRBV11-2; J: TRBJ2-1; size: few; D: TRBD2
CDR3: CASSFGGGRRETQYF; DNA: TGCGCCAGCAGCTTTGGGGGGGGTCGGCGAGAGACCCAGTACTTC; V: TRBV5-1; J: TRBJ2-5; size: -; D: TRBD2
CDR3: CASSSADYNQPQHF; DNA: TGTGCCAGCAGTTCGGCCGACTACAATCAGCCCCAGCATTTT; V: TRBV6-1; J: TRBJ1-5; size: many; D: -
CDR3: CASSSSGTGQVHEQYF; DNA: TGTGCCAGCAGTTCCTCCGGGACAGGACAGGTACACGAGCAGTACTTC; V: TRBV6-1; J: TRBJ2-7; size: many; D: TRBD1
CDR3: CSARTIAYNEQFF; DNA: TGCAGTGCCCGGACTATTGCCTACAATGAGCAGTTCTTC; V: TRBV20-1; J: TRBJ2-1; size: -; D: -
CDR3: CATSRDRQRPQHF; DNA: TGTGCCACCAGCAGAGATAGACAGAGGCCCCAGCATTTT; V: TRBV15; J: TRBJ1-5; size: many; D: -
CDR3: CTSSLRDRVAEAFF; DNA: TGTACCAGCAGCTTGAGGGACAGGGTTGCTGAAGCTTTCTTT; V: TRBV5-8; J: TRBJ1-1; size: -; D: TRBD1
CDR3: CASSLFRPQSSYNSPLHF; DNA: TGTGCCAGCAGTTTATTCCGACCGCAGAGCTCCTATAATTCACCCCTCCACTTT; V: TRBV27; J: TRBJ1-6; size: many; D: -
CDR3: CASKEQGAVSYEQYF; DNA: TGTGCCAGCAAGGAACAGGGGGCAGTGTCCTACGAGCAGTACTTC; V: TRBV2; J: TRBJ2-7; size: -; D: TRBD1
CDR3: CASSLFSGRPMDEQFF; DNA: TGTGCCAGCAGCTTGTTTAGCGGGAGGCCCATGGATGAGCAGTTCTTC; V: TRBV7-2; J: TRBJ2-1; size: -; D: TRBD2
CDR3: CATSLGALGKQFF; DNA: TGTGCCACCAGCCTCGGGGCCCTTGGTAAGCAGTTCTTC; V: TRBV15; J: TRBJ2-1; size: many; D: -
CDR3: CASSLSQPYEQYF; DNA: TGTGCCAGCAGCTTATCCCAGCCCTACGAGCAGTACTTC; V: TRBV11-2; J: TRBJ2-7; size: -; D: -
CDR3: CASSPKGTYGYTF; DNA: TGTGCCAGCAGCCCCAAGGGGACGTATGGCTACACCTTC; V: TRBV9; J: TRBJ1-2; size: many; D: -
CDR3: CASNRGPGEKLFF; DNA: TGTGCCAGCAATAGGGGGCCCGGTGAAAAACTGTTTTTT; V: TRBV11-2; J: TRBJ1-4; size: many; D: TRBD1
CDR3: CASSHGRNNQPQHF; DNA: TGTGCCAGTAGCCACGGACGGAACAATCAGCCCCAGCATTTT; V: TRBV19; J: TRBJ1-5; size: -; D: -
CDR3: CASSLHDSYEQYF; DNA: TGCGCCAGCAGCTTACACGACAGCTACGAGCAGTACTTC; V: TRBV5-1; J: TRBJ2-7; size: many; D: -